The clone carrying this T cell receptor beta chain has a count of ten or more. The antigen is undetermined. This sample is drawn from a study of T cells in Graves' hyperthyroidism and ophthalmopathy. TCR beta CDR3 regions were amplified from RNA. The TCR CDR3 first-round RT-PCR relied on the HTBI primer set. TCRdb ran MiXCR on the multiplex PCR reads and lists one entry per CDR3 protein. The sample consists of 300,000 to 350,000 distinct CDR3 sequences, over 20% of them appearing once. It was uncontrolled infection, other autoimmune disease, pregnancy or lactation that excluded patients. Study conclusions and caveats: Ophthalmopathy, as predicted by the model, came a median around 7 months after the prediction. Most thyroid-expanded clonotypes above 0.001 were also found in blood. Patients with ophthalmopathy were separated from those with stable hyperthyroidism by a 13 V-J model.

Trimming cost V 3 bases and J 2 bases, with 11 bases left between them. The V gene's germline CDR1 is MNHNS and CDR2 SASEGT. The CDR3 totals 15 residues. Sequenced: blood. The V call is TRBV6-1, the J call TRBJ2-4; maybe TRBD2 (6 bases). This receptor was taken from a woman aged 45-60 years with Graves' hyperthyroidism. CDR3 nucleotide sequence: TGTGCCAGCAGTGAGACTCTAGCGACCAAAAACATTCAGTACTTC. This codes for CASSETLATKNIQYF.